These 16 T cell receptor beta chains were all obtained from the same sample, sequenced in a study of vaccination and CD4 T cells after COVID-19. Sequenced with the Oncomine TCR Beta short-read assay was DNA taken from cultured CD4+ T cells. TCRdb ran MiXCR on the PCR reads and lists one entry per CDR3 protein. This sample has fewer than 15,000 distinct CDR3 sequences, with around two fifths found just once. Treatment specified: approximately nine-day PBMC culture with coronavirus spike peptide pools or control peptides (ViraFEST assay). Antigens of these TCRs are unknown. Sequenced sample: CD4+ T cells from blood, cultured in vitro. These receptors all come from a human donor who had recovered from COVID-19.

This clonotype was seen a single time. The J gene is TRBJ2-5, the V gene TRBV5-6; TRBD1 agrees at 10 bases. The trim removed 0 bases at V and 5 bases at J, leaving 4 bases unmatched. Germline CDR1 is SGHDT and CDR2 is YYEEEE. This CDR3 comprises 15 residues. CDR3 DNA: TGTGCCAGCAGCTTGGGACAGGGGGCTGGGGAGACCCAGTACTTC. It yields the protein CASSLGQGAGETQYF.

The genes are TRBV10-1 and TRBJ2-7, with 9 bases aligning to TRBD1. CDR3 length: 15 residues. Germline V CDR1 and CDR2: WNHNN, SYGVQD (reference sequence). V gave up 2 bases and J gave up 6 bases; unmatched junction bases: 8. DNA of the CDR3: TGCGCCAGCAGTGAGCACAGGACAGGGGTTGGCGAGCAGTACTTC. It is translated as CASSEHRTGVGEQYF.

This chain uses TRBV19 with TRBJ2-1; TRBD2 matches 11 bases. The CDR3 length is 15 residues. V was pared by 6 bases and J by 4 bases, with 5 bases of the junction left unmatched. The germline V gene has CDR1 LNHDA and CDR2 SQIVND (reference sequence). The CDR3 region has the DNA TGTGCCAGTAGACCCGGGACTAGCGGTTACAATGAGCAGTTCTTC. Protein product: CASRPGTSGYNEQFF.

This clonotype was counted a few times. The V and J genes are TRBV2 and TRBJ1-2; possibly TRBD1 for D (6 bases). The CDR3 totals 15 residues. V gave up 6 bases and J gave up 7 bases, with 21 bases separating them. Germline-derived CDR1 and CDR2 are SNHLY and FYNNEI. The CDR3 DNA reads TGTGCCAGCAGGGGGCCTTGGACGGGGGCGAGTGGCTACACCTTC. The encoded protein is CASRGPWTGASGYTF.

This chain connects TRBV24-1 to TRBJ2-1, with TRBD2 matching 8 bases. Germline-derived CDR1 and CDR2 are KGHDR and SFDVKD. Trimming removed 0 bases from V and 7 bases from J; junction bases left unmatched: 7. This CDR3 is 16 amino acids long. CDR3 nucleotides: TGTGCCACCAGTGATTTGCGGGAGGGCCCCGGGAATGAGCAGTTCTTC. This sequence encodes CATSDLREGPGNEQFF.

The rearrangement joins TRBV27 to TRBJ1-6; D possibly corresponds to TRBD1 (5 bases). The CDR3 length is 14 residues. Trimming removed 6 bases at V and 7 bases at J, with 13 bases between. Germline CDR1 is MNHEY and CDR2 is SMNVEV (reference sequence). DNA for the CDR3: TGTGCCAGCAGGCTGGGGTCAGGGAATTCACCCCTCCACTTT. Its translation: CASRLGSGNSPLHF.

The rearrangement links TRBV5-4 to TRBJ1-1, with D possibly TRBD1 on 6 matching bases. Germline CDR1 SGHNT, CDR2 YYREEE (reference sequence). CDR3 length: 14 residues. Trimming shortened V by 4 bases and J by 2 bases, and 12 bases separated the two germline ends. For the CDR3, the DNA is TGTGCCAGCAGCCCAGGGGTTAGAAACACTGAAGCTTTCTTT. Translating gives CASSPGVRNTEAFF.

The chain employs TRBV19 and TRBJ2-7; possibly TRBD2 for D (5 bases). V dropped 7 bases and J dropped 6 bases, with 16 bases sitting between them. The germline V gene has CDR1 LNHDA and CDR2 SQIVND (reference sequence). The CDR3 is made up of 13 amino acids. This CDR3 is CASNTEIRGEQYF. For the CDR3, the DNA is TGTGCCAGTAATACGGAGATCCGGGGCGAGCAGTACTTC.

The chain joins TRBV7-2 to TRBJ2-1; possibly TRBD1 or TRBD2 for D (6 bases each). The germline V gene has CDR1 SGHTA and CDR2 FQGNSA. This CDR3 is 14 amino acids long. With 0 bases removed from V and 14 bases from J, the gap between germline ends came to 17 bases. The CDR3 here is CASSLALSGGRKFF. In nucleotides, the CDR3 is TGTGCCAGCAGCTTAGCGTTGTCTGGGGGGCGAAAGTTCTTC.

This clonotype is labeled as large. CDR3 residues: CASSVVFSTGRITEAFF. CDR3 nucleotides: TGTGCCAGCAGTGTAGTTTTTTCGACAGGGCGAATCACTGAAGCTTTCTTT. This chain uses TRBV6-1 with TRBJ1-1, with TRBD1 identical over 7 bases. Germline CDR1 is MNHNS and CDR2 is SASEGT. J gave up 4 bases and V 4 bases, and 15 bases lay outside the gene matches. CDR3 size: 17 residues.

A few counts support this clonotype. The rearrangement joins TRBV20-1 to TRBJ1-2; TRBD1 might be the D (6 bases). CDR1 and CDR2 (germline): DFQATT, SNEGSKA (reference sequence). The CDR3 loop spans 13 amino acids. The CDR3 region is CSQIRGRHYGYTF. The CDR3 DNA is TGCAGCCAGATCAGGGGCAGACACTATGGCTACACCTTC.

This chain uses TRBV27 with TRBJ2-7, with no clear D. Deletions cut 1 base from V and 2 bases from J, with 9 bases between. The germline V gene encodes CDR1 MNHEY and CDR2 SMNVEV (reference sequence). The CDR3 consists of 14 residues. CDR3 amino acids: CASSLFPGPYEQYF. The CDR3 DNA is TGTGCCAGCAGTTTATTCCCCGGACCCTACGAGCAGTACTTC.

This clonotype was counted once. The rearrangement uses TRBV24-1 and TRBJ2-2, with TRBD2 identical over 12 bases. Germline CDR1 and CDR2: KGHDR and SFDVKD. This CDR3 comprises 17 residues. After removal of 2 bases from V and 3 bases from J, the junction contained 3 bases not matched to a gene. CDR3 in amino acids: CATSDSLAGGHTGELFF. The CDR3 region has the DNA TGTGCCACCAGTGATTCACTAGCGGGGGGCCACACCGGGGAGCTGTTTTTT.

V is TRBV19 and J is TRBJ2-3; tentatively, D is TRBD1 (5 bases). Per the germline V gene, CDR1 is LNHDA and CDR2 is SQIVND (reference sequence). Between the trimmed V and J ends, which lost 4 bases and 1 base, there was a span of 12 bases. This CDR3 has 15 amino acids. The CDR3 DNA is TGTGCCAGTAGTAGTAGCAACAGGCGCACAGATACGCAGTATTTT. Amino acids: CASSSSNRRTDTQYF.

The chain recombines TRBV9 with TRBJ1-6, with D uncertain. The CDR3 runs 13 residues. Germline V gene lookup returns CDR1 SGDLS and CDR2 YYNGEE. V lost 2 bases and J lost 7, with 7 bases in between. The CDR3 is CASSVAPNSPLHF. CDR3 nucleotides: TGTGCCAGCAGCGTTGCCCCGAATTCACCCCTCCACTTT.

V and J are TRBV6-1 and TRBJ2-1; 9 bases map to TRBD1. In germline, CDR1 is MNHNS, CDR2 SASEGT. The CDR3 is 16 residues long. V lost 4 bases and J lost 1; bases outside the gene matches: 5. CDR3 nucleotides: TGTGCCAGCAGTGTCGGGACAGGGAGATCCTACAATGAGCAGTTCTTC. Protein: CASSVGTGRSYNEQFF.